This T cell receptor (beta chain) was documented in a study of shared clonotypes between healthy human individuals. Generated by immunoSEQ multiplex PCR, the TCRdb table keeps only in-frame clones and is missing some. The table lists about 1,500,000 clones, over 95% of them singletons. Adult donors, all healthy and HIV-negative, had no recent acute infections or vaccinations. V lost 0 bases and J 4 bases, leaving 7 bases between the germline ends. The CDR3 spans 13 residues. Looked up from germline, CDR1 is SGHKS and CDR2 is YYEKEE (reference sequence). This chain connects TRBV5-5 to TRBJ1-1; D is unclear. This receptor was obtained from a man under 40 in good health. The sequenced material came from naive CD4+ T cells sorted from blood. Subset given: CD45RA+ positively selected. CDR3 coding DNA: TGTGCCAGCAGCTTGGAGGGCCCCACTGAAGCTTTCTTT. Residues: CASSLEGPTEAFF.